This T cell receptor beta chain was documented in a study of T-cell reconstitution after alpha-beta-depleted transplantation in children. Trimming removed 0 bases at V and 5 bases at J, with 9 bases between. In germline, CDR1 is SGHTA, CDR2 FQGNSA. The CDR3 is 14 residues long. Unique molecular identifiers featured in how the TCRbeta library was prepared. TCRdb recomputed calls from the PCR reads with MiXCR, one row per CDR3 protein. This sample carries a few hundred thousand distinct CDR3 sequences, around 12% of them seen once, and the ten largest clones take approximately 5.4%. The V and J genes are TRBV7-2 and TRBJ2-3, with D perhaps assigned TRBD1 or TRBD2 (5 bases each). The sample was PBMCs from the stem cell graft donor, taken from the stem cell graft. This clonotype was obtained from a human donor who donated a stem cell graft to a child with combined immunodeficiency. The chain's CDR3 is CASSLASGRDTQYF. In nucleotides, the CDR3 is TGTGCCAGCAGCTTAGCGTCGGGGCGAGATACGCAGTATTTT.